Detailed here is one TCR beta chain. The data were produced by immunoSEQ multiplex PCR, yet TCRdb's version contains in-frame clones alone and is incomplete. The table shows about 300,000 clones, with around 86% occurring only once. Those who participated ranged in age from about 18 to 89 years and resided in about two dozen US areas. Each participant's cohort was designated according to participant-reported clinical history. Donors of Cohort 3 who recovered were those that had two negative PCRs, clearance, or symptom resolution. This sample is drawn from a study of blood T cell repertoires in COVID-19. Study overall: PBMCs, B-cell-depleted T cells, or T cells provided the cDNA or gDNA that made up the material.

The trim removed 0 bases at V and 8 bases at J, leaving 5 bases unmatched. CDR3 length: 16 residues. Germline V gene data show CDR1 as GTSNPN and CDR2 as SVGIG (reference sequence). V gene TRBV30 combines with J gene TRBJ2-1, with TRBD2 identical over 15 bases. The source material was PBMCs or T cells enriched from blood (not recorded which). The TCR comes from a man under 40 who had recovered from COVID-19. The CDR3 is CAWSVGLAGGTYEQFF. The CDR3 DNA follows: TGTGCCTGGAGTGTAGGACTAGCGGGGGGGACCTATGAGCAGTTCTTC.